A selection of T cell receptor beta chains follows, all from one sample in a study of early T cells in non-severe SARS-CoV-2 infection. TCRdb processed the 5' RACE reads anew with MiXCR; each CDR3 protein has one entry. Of tens of thousands of distinct CDR3 sequences in the sample, 7% to 10% were seen once. Sample: whole blood. The receptors here all came from an adult who was a healthcare worker with PCR-confirmed SARS-CoV-2 infection or an uninfected control (not recorded which). CDR3s include the opening cysteine and the closing phenylalanine or tryptophan. A D gene is named only where the DNA matches it firmly. A clone size is listed for some rows: how often the clone was seen (once, few, many), or a class if it is expanded.

D | size | J | V | CDR3 | DNA
TRBD2 | few | TRBJ2-3 | TRBV6-6 | CASLAGITDTQYF | TGTGCCAGTCTAGCGGGGATCACAGATACGCAGTATTTT
. | few | TRBJ2-1 | TRBV20-1 | CSALTLTPNNEQFF | TGCAGTGCCCTGACTCTTACACCTAACAATGAGCAGTTCTTC
. | few | TRBJ1-2 | TRBV12-3/TRBV12-4 | CASSLIGNGYTF | TGTGCCAGCAGTTTGATAGGGAATGGCTACACCTTC
TRBD2 | many | TRBJ2-2 | TRBV29-1 | CSVRGLSNTGELFF | TGCAGCGTTAGGGGACTATCAAACACCGGGGAGCTGTTTTTT
TRBD1 | . | TRBJ1-2 | TRBV7-7 | CASSYPDREGGYGYTF | TGTGCTAGCAGCTACCCTGACAGGGAAGGTGGCTATGGCTACACCTTC
TRBD2 | many | TRBJ2-6 | TRBV13 | CASTWASGISGANVLTF | TGTGCCAGCACCTGGGCTAGCGGGATATCAGGGGCCAACGTCCTGACTTTC
. | . | TRBJ2-5 | TRBV5-1 | CASSSWGRGETQYF | TGCGCCAGCAGCTCTTGGGGGAGAGGCGAGACCCAGTACTTC
TRBD2 | . | TRBJ2-7 | TRBV13 | CASTLRASGSSGQYF | TGTGCCAGCACCCTTCGGGCTAGCGGGAGTTCCGGGCAGTACTTC
TRBD2 | many | TRBJ2-1 | TRBV7-9 | CATQAGGPYNEQFF | TGTGCCACCCAAGCGGGAGGGCCCTACAATGAGCAGTTCTTC
. | . | TRBJ2-3 | TRBV20-1 | CSASLPGTDTQYF | TGCAGTGCTAGTCTACCGGGCACAGATACGCAGTATTTT
. | . | TRBJ2-7 | TRBV12-5 | CASGLVWYEQYF | TGTGCTAGTGGTTTGGTATGGTACGAGCAGTACTTC
. | . | TRBJ2-6 | TRBV18 | CASSPDNRSGANVLTF | TGTGCCAGCTCACCAGACAACCGCTCTGGGGCCAACGTCCTGACTTTC
. | few | TRBJ2-3 | TRBV7-2 | CASSWITSFGDTQYF | TGTGCCAGCAGCTGGATAACTAGCTTCGGGGATACGCAGTATTTT
TRBD2 | few | TRBJ2-3 | TRBV19 | CASSTSGRATDTQYF | TGTGCCAGTAGCACTAGCGGGAGGGCCACAGATACGCAGTATTTT
TRBD2 | few | TRBJ2-7 | TRBV5-1 | CASSRTSSNYEQYF | TGCGCCAGCAGCCGGACTAGCAGCAACTACGAGCAGTACTTC
. | few | TRBJ2-1 | TRBV11-2 | CASSLDPSDLSYNEQFF | TGTGCCAGCAGCTTAGATCCGTCAGATCTCTCCTACAATGAGCAGTTCTTC
TRBD2 | few | TRBJ2-3 | TRBV20-1 | CSAKLAGGRDTQYF | TGCAGTGCTAAACTAGCGGGGGGGAGGGATACGCAGTATTTT
. | few | TRBJ2-1 | TRBV5-1 | CASSPDRNDIGEQFF | TGCGCCAGCAGCCCAGACAGGAATGACATTGGGGAGCAGTTCTTC
. | many | TRBJ1-5 | TRBV18 | CASSPQGNQPQHF | TGTGCCAGCAGTCCACAGGGCAATCAGCCCCAGCATTTT
. | few | TRBJ2-6 | TRBV18 | CASSPPPGVGANVLTF | TGTGCCAGCTCACCTCCACCAGGGGTTGGGGCCAACGTCCTGACTTTC
TRBD2 | many | TRBJ2-1 | TRBV29-1 | CSVEGLAGARGSYNEQFF | TGCAGCGTCGAGGGACTAGCGGGAGCGCGGGGCTCCTACAATGAGCAGTTCTTC
TRBD1 | . | TRBJ2-1 | TRBV12-3/TRBV12-4 | CASRVRQGAEQFF | TGTGCCAGCAGGGTACGACAGGGGGCTGAGCAGTTCTTC
. | . | TRBJ2-1 | TRBV19 | CASSTGYNEQFF | TGTGCCAGTAGTACCGGGTACAATGAGCAGTTCTTC
. | few | TRBJ2-7 | TRBV29-1 | CSATRDTYEQYF | TGCAGCGCTACCCGGGACACCTACGAGCAGTACTTC
TRBD2 | many | TRBJ2-1 | TRBV4-1 | CASSQERLAGLGISDEQFF | TGCGCCAGCAGCCAAGAACGACTAGCGGGCTTAGGTATATCAGATGAGCAGTTCTTC
. | many | TRBJ1-5 | TRBV11-2 | CASSDRINQPQHF | TGTGCCAGCAGCGACAGGATCAATCAGCCCCAGCATTTT
. | many | TRBJ2-3 | TRBV14 | CASSHSDTQYF | TGTGCCAGCAGCCATTCAGATACGCAGTATTTT
. | few | TRBJ2-5 | TRBV7-8 | CASSLAQGETQYF | TGTGCCAGCAGCTTAGCTCAGGGGGAGACCCAGTACTTC
TRBD1 | . | TRBJ1-2 | TRBV24-1 | CATSDPLSRDRPGGYTF | TGTGCCACCAGTGATCCACTCTCCCGGGACAGGCCAGGCGGCTACACCTTC
. | few | TRBJ1-1 | TRBV7-2 | CASSMNTEEAFF | TGTGCCAGCAGCATGAACACGGAGGAAGCTTTCTTT
TRBD2 | many | TRBJ2-1 | TRBV2 | CASRGTTPAYNEQFF | TGTGCCAGCAGAGGGACTACCCCAGCCTACAATGAGCAGTTCTTC
. | few | TRBJ2-3 | TRBV10-3 | CATRSSGTDTQYF | TGTGCCACCCGATCTAGCGGCACAGATACGCAGTATTTT
. | few | TRBJ2-7 | TRBV6-1 | CASSEKGGNAYEQYF | TGTGCCAGCAGTGAAAAAGGCGGCAACGCCTACGAGCAGTACTTC
TRBD1 | . | TRBJ1-5 | TRBV9 | CASSVTGVSQPQHF | TGTGCCAGCAGCGTTACAGGGGTGAGTCAGCCCCAGCATTTT
. | . | TRBJ2-3 | TRBV20-1 | CSALPRGSSTDTQYF | TGCAGTGCCCTGCCAAGGGGGTCCAGCACAGATACGCAGTATTTT
. | few | TRBJ1-1 | TRBV4-1 | CASSQDQTQAFF | TGCGCCAGCAGCCAAGATCAGACCCAAGCTTTCTTT
. | . | TRBJ2-1 | TRBV10-2 | CASSPGVNEQFF | TGCGCCAGCAGTCCGGGGGTGAATGAGCAGTTCTTC
TRBD2 | many | TRBJ2-1 | TRBV10-2 | CASSGAIAGGSYNEQFF | TGCGCCAGCAGTGGGGCAATAGCGGGGGGCTCCTACAATGAGCAGTTCTTC
TRBD2 | few | TRBJ2-7 | TRBV5-1 | CASSSMSGGPSYEQYF | TGCGCCAGCAGCTCGATGTCGGGAGGCCCCTCCTACGAGCAGTACTTC
. | once | TRBJ1-1 | TRBV5-1 | CASTNARNTEAFF | TGCGCCAGCACCAACGCCAGGAACACTGAAGCTTTCTTT
TRBD1 | . | TRBJ2-7 | TRBV4-2 | CASSQQMGTGVPISSYEQYF | TGTGCCAGCAGCCAACAGATGGGGACAGGGGTTCCTATCAGCTCCTACGAGCAGTACTTC
TRBD2 | many | TRBJ2-7 | TRBV6-1 | CASRGTSGSPLEQYF | TGTGCCAGCAGAGGGACTAGCGGGAGCCCCCTCGAGCAGTACTTC
TRBD1 | . | TRBJ2-7 | TRBV6-1 | CATDRGLEQYF | TGTGCCACAGACAGGGGGCTCGAGCAGTACTTC
. | medium-sized | TRBJ1-6 | TRBV12-3/TRBV12-4 | CASSLGTRSNSPLHF | TGTGCCAGCAGCCTCGGGACGCGTTCTAATTCACCCCTCCACTTT
TRBD2 | many | TRBJ2-3 | TRBV5-1 | CASSWGLAGRDTQYF | TGCGCCAGCAGCTGGGGACTAGCGGGGAGAGATACGCAGTATTTT
TRBD1 | many | TRBJ1-6 | TRBV12-3/TRBV12-4 | CASSPRTGQVTPLHF | TGTGCCAGCAGTCCCCGGACAGGGCAAGTAACACCCCTCCACTTT
TRBD1 | . | TRBJ1-5 | TRBV12-3/TRBV12-4 | CASSSTGTGVLYSNQPQHF | TGTGCCAGCAGTTCCACCGGGACAGGAGTTCTTTATAGCAATCAGCCCCAGCATTTT
. | few | TRBJ1-1 | TRBV30 | CAWRWVEDTEAFF | TGTGCCTGGAGGTGGGTGGAGGACACTGAAGCTTTCTTT
. | . | TRBJ2-3 | TRBV12-3/TRBV12-4 | CASSLWTLLHSAHFTDTQYF | TGTGCCAGCAGTCTATGGACCCTGCTTCACTCTGCTCATTTCACAGATACGCAGTATTTT
TRBD2 | many | TRBJ2-1 | TRBV6-5 | CASRSPSGKYNEQFF | TGTGCCAGCAGGTCGCCTAGCGGAAAGTACAATGAGCAGTTCTTC
TRBD2 | many | TRBJ2-3 | TRBV29-1 | CSGGTSGLDTQYF | TGCAGCGGTGGGACTAGCGGGTTAGATACGCAGTATTTT
. | many | TRBJ2-7 | TRBV27 | CASSLKGGGRGRSYEQYF | TGTGCCAGCAGTTTAAAAGGCGGGGGCAGGGGGCGCTCCTACGAGCAGTACTTC
. | . | TRBJ2-3 | TRBV25-1 | CASSLRGVVDTQYF | TGTGCCAGCAGTCTCCGCGGGGTCGTGGATACGCAGTATTTT
. | . | TRBJ2-6 | TRBV30 | CAWTTGSGANVLTF | TGTGCCTGGACTACAGGGTCTGGGGCCAACGTCCTGACTTTC
TRBD1 | . | TRBJ2-2 | TRBV3-1 | CASSRQGLHTGELFF | TGTGCCAGCAGCCGACAGGGGTTGCACACCGGGGAGCTGTTTTTT
TRBD1 | few | TRBJ2-5 | TRBV27 | CASSPPDRRTQYF | TGTGCCAGCAGCCCTCCGGACAGGAGGACCCAGTACTTC
TRBD2 | many | TRBJ2-3 | TRBV9 | CASSAPLLAGASTDTQYF | TGTGCCAGCAGCGCCCCACTACTAGCGGGGGCTAGCACAGATACGCAGTATTTT
. | . | TRBJ2-1 | TRBV27 | CASSLVGITHNEQFF | TGTGCCAGCAGTTTAGTTGGTATAACGCACAATGAGCAGTTCTTC
. | . | TRBJ2-2 | TRBV11-1 | CASSPTPTLNTGELFF | TGTGCCAGCAGTCCCACCCCGACTCTCAACACCGGGGAGCTGTTTTTT
. | . | TRBJ1-2 | TRBV15 | CATSRADHYGYTF | TGTGCCACCAGCAGAGCAGACCACTATGGCTACACCTTC